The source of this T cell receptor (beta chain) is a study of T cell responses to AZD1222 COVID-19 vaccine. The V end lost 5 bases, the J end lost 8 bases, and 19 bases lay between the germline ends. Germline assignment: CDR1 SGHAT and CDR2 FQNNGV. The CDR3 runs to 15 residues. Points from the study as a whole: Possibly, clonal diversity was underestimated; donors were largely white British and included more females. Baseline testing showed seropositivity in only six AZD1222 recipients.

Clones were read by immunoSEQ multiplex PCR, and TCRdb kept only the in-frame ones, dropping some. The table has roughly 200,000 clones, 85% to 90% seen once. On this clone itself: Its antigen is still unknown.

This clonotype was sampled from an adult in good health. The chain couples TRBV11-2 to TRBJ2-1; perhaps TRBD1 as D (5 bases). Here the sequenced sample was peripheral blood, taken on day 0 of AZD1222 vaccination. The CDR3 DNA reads TGTGCCAGCAGCGCGGCTCAACTTAGGGGTGATGAGCAGTTCTTC. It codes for CASSAAQLRGDEQFF.